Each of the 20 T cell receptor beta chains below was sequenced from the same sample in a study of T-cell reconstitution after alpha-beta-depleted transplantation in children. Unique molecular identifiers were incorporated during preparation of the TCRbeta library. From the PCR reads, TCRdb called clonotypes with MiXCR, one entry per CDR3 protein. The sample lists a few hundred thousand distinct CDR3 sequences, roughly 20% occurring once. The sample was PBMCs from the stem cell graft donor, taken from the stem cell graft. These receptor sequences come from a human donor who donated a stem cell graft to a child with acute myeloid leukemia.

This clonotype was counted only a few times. The CDR3 is CASRPLGGETSGELFF. The CDR3 DNA follows: TGTGCCAGCAGGCCGTTGGGCGGGGAGACTTCCGGGGAGCTGTTTTTT. J is TRBJ2-2 and V is TRBV28, with TRBD2 as a possible D gene (6 bases). V lost 6 bases to trimming and J lost 6 bases, with 20 bases between them. There are 16 residues in the CDR3. Per the germline V gene, CDR1 is MDHEN and CDR2 is SYDVKM.

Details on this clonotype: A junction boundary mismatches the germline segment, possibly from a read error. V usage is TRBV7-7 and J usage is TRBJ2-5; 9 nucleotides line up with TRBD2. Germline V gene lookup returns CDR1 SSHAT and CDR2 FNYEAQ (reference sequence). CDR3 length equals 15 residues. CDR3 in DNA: TGTGCTAGCAGCTTAAGCGGGACTAGCATGAAGACCCAGTACTTC. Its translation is CASSLSGTSMKTQYF.

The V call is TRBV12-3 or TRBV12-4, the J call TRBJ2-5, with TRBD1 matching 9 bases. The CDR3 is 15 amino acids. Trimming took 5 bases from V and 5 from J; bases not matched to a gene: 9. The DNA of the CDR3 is TGTGCCAGCAGTCCTACCGGGACAGGGTCGGAGACCCAGTACTTC. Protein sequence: CASSPTGTGSETQYF.

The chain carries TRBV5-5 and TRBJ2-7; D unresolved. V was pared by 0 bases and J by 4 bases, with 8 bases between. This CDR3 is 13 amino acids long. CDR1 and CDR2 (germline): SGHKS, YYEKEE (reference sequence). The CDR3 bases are TGTGCCAGCAGCTTGGCCTCGAATTACGAGCAGTACTTC. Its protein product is CASSLASNYEQYF.

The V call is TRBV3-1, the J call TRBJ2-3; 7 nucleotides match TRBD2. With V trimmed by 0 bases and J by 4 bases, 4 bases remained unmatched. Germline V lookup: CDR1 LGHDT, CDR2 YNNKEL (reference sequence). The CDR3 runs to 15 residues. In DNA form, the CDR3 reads TGTGCCAGCAGCCAAGATACGGGAGGAGCAGATACGCAGTATTTT. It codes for CASSQDTGGADTQYF.

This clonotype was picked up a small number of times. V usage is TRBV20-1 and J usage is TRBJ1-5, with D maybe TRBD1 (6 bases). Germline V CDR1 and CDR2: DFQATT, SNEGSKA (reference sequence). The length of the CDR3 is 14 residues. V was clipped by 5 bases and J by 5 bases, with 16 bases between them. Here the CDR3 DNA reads TGCAGTGCTGCAAACAGGGCCGTCGATCAGCCCCAGCATTTT. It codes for CSAANRAVDQPQHF.

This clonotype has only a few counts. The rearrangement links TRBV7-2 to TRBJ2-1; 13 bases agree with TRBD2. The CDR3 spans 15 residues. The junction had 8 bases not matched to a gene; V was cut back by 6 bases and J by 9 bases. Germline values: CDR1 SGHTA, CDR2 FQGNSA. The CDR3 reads CASRTGLAGAVEQFF. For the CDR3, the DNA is TGTGCCAGCAGAACCGGACTAGCGGGAGCAGTTGAGCAGTTCTTC. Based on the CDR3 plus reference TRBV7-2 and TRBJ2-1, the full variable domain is GAGVSQSPSNKVTEKGKDVELRCDPISGHTALYWYRQSLGQGLEFLIYFQGNSAPDKSGLPSDRFSAERTGGSVSTLTIQRTQQEDSAVYLCASRTGLAGAVEQFFGPGTRLTVL.

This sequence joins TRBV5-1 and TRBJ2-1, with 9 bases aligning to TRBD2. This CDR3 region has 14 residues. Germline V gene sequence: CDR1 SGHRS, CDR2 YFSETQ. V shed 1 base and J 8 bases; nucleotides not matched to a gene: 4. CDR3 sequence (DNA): TGCGCCAGCAGCTTGTCTAGCGGGGCCGATGAGCAGTTCTTC. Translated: CASSLSSGADEQFF.

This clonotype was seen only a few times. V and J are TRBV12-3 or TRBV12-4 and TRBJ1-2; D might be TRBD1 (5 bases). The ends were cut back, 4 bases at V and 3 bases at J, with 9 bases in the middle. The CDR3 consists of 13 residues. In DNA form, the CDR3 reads TGTGCCAGCAGTTCAGGGAGGCACTATGGCTACACCTTC. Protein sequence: CASSSGRHYGYTF.

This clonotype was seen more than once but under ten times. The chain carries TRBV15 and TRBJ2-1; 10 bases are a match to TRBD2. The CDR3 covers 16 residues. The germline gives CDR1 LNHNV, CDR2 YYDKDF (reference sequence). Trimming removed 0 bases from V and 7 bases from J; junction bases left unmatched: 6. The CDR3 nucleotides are TGTGCCACCAGCAGAGACTGGACTAGCGGTGGGAATGAGCAGTTCTTC. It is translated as CATSRDWTSGGNEQFF.

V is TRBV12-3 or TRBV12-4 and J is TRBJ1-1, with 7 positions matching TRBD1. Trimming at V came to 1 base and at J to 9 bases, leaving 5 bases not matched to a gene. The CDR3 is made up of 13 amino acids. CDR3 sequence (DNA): TGTGCCAGCAGTTTAGGGGACAGCCTGAAAGCTTTCTTT. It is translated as CASSLGDSLKAFF.

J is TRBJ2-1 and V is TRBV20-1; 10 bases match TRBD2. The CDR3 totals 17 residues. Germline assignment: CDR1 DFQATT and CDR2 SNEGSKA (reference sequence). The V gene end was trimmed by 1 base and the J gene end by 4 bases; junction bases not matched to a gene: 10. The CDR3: CSARALLLAGVYNEQFF. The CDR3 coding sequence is TGCAGTGCTAGAGCCTTACTGCTAGCGGGAGTGTACAATGAGCAGTTCTTC.

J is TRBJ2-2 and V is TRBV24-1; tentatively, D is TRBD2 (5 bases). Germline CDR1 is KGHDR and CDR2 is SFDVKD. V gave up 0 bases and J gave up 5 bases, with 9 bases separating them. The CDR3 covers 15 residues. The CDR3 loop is CATSDLSRETGELFF. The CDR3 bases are TGTGCCACCAGTGATTTGTCAAGGGAGACCGGGGAGCTGTTTTTT.

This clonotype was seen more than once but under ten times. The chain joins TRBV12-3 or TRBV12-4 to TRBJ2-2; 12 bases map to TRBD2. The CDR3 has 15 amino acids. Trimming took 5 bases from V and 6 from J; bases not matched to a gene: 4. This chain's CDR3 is CASSPLAGGAGELFF. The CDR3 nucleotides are TGTGCCAGCAGTCCTCTAGCGGGAGGGGCCGGGGAGCTGTTTTTT.

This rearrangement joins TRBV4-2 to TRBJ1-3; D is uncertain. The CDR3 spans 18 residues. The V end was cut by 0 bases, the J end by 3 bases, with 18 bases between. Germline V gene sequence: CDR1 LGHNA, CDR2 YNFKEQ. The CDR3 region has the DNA TGTGCCAGCAGCCAAGAGGCCCTTAGGGAGTGGATTGGAAACACCATATATTTT. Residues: CASSQEALREWIGNTIYF.

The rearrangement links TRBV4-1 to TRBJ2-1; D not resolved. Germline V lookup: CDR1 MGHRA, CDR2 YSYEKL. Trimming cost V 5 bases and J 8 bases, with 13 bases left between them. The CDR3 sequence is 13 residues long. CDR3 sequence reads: CASSMRELHEQFF. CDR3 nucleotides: TGCGCCAGCAGCATGCGTGAGCTTCATGAGCAGTTCTTC.

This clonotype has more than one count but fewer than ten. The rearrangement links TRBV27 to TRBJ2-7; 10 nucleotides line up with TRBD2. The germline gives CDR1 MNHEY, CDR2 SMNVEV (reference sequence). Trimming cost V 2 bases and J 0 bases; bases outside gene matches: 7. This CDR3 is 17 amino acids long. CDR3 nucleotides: TGTGCCAGCAGTTTAAGTAGCGGGAGGTCCATCTCCTACGAGCAGTACTTC. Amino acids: CASSLSSGRSISYEQYF.

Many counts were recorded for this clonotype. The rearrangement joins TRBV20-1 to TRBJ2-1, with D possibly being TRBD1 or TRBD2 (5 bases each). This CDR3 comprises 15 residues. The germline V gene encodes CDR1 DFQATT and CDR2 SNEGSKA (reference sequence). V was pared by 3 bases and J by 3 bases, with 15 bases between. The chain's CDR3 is CSASYRDPYYNEQFF. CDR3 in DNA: TGCAGTGCTAGCTACCGGGACCCCTACTACAATGAGCAGTTCTTC.

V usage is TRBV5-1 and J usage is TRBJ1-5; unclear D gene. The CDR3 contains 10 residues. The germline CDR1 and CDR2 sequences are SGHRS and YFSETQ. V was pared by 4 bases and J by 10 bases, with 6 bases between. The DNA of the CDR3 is TGCGCCAGCAGCGGGCAACCCCAGCATTTT. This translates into CASSGQPQHF.

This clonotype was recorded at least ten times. The CDR3: CASSFGFEAFF. The CDR3 bases are TGTGCCAGCAGTTTTGGGTTTGAAGCTTTCTTT. The V gene is TRBV12-3 or TRBV12-4, the J gene TRBJ1-1, with D hard to call. Trimming cost V 3 bases and J 7 bases, with 6 bases left between them. The CDR3 sequence is 11 residues long.